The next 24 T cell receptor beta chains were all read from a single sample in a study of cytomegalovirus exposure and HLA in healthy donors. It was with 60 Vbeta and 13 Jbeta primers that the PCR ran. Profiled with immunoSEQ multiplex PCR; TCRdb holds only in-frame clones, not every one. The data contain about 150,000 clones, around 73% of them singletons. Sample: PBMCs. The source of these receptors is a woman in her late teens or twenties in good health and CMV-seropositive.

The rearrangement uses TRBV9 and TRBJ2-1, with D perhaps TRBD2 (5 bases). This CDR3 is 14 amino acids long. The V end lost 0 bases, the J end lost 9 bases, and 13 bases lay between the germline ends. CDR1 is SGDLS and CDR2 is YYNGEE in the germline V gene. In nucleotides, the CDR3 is TGTGCCAGCAGCGTAGACGGGTCGAGCGGTGAGCAGTTCTTC. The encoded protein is CASSVDGSSGEQFF.

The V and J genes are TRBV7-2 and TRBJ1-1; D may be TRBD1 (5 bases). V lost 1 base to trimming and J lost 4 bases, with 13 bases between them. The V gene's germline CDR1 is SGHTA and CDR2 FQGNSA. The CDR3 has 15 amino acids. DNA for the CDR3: TGTGCCAGCAGCTTAGGATATAACAGGACCACTGAAGCTTTCTTT. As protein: CASSLGYNRTTEAFF.

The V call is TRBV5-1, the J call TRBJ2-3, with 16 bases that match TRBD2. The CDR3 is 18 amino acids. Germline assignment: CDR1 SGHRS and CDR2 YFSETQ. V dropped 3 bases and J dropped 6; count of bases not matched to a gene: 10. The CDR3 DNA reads TGCGCCAGCAGCTCTCCGCCGGGACTAGCGGGGGGGCGTGATACGCAGTATTTT. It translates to CASSSPPGLAGGRDTQYF.

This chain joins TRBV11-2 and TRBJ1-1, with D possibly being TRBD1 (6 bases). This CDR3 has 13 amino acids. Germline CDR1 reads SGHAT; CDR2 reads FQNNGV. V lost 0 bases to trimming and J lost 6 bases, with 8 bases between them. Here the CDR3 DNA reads TGTGCCAGCAGCTTAGACAGGGGACCTGAAGCTTTCTTT. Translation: CASSLDRGPEAFF.

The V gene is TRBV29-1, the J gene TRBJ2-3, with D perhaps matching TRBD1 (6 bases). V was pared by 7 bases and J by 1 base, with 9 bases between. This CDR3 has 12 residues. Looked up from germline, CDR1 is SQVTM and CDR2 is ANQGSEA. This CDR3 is CSARTGTDTQYF. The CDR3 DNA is TGCAGCGCAAGGACAGGCACAGATACGCAGTATTTT.

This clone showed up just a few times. CDR3 bases: TGTGCCAGCAGCTTGGACCACAGGGTCGGCTACACCTTC. It codes for CASSLDHRVGYTF. V gene TRBV5-6 combines with J gene TRBJ1-2, with a possible D match to TRBD1 (6 bases). V was trimmed by 0 bases and J by 8 bases, leaving 11 bases between them. The CDR3 runs to 13 residues. From germline, CDR1 is SGHDT and CDR2 YYEEEE.

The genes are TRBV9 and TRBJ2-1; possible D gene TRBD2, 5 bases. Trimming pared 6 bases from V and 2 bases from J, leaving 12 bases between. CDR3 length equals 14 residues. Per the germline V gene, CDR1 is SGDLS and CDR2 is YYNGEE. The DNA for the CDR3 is TGTGCCAGCACCCCGACGGGGACCTACAATGAGCAGTTCTTC. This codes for CASTPTGTYNEQFF. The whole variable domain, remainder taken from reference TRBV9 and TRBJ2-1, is DSGVTQTPKHLITATGQRVTLRCSPRSGDLSVYWYQQSLDQGLQFLIQYYNGEERAKGNILERFSAQQFPDLHSELNLSSLELGDSALYFCASTPTGTYNEQFFGPGTRLTVL.

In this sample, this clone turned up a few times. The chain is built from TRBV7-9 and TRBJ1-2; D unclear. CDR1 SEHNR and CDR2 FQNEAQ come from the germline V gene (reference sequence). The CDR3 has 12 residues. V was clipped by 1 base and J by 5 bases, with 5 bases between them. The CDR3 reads CASSLVTYGYTF. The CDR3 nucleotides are TGTGCCAGCAGCTTAGTGACTTATGGCTACACCTTC.

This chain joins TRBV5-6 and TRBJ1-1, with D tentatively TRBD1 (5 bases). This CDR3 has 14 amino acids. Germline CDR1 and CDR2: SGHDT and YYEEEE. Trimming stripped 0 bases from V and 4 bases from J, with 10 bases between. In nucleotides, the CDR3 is TGTGCCAGCAGCTTGGAAGGGGTCGGCACTGAAGCTTTCTTT. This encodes CASSLEGVGTEAFF. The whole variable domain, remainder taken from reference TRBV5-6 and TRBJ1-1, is DAGVTQSPTHLIKTRGQQVTLRCSPKSGHDTVSWYQQALGQGPQFIFQYYEEEERQRGNFPDRFSGHQFPNYSSELNVNALLLGDSALYLCASSLEGVGTEAFFGQGTRLTVV.

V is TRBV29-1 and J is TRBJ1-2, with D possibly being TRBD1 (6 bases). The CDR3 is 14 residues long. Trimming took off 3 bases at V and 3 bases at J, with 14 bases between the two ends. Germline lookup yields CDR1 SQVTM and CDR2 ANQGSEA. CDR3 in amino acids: CSVDIKDSYYGYTF. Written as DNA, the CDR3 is TGCAGCGTTGACATTAAGGACAGCTACTATGGCTACACCTTC.

CDR3 DNA: TGTGCCAGCAGTTTGGGACAGGCGGGAAACACCATATATTTT. The encoded protein is CASSLGQAGNTIYF. The chain couples TRBV6-6 to TRBJ1-3; 8 nucleotides line up with TRBD1. The germline gives CDR1 MNHNY, CDR2 SVGAGI (reference sequence). V gave up 4 bases and J gave up 4 bases; unmatched junction bases: 3. This CDR3 comprises 14 residues.

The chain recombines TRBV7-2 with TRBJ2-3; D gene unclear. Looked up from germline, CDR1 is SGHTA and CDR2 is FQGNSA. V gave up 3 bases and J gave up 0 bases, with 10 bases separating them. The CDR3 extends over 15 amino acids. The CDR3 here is CASSLVLPSTDTQYF. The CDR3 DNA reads TGTGCCAGCAGCTTGGTCCTACCTAGCACAGATACGCAGTATTTT.

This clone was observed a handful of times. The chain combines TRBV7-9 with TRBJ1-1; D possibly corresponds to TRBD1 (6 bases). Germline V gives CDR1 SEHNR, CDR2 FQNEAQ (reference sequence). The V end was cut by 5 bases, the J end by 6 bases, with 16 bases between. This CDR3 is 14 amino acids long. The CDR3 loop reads CASSPLDRWAEAFF. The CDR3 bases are TGTGCCAGCAGCCCATTAGACAGGTGGGCTGAAGCTTTCTTT.

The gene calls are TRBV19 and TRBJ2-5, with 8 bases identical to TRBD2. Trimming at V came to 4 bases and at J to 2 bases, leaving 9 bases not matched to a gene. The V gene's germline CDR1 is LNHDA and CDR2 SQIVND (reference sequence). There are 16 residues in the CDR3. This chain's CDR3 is CASSNIQRGTQETQYF. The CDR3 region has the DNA TGTGCCAGTAGTAACATACAGCGGGGGACGCAAGAGACCCAGTACTTC.

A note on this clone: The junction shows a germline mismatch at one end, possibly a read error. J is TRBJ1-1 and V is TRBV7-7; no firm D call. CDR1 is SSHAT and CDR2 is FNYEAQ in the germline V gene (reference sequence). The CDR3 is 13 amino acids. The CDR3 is CASSSRENTEAFF. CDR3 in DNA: TGTGCTAGCAGCTCACGGGAGAACACTGAAGCTTTCTTT. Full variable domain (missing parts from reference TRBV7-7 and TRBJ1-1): GAGVSQSPRYKVTKRGQDVTLRCDPISSHATLYWYQQALGQGPEFLTYFNYEAQPDKSGLPSDRFSAERPEGSISTLTIQRTEQRDSAMYRCASSSRENTEAFFGQGTRLTVV.

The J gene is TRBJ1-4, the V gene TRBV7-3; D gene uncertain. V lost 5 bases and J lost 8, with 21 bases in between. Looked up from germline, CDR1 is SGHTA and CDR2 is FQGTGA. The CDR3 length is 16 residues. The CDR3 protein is CASSRLSTRRREKLFF. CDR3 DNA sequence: TGTGCCAGCAGCCGCCTTAGTACGAGGAGGAGGGAAAAACTGTTTTTT.

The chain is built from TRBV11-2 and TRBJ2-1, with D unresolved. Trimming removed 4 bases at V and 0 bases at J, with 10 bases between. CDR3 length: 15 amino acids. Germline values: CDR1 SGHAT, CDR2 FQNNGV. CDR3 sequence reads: CASSSSGSSYNEQFF. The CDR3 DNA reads TGTGCCAGCAGCTCCTCCGGTAGCTCCTACAATGAGCAGTTCTTC.

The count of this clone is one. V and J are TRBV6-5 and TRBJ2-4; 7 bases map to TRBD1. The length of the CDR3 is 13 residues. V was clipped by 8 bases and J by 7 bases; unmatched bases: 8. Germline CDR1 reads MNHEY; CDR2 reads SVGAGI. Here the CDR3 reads CASVDRARNIQYF. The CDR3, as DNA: TGTGCCAGCGTCGACAGGGCGCGGAACATTCAGTACTTC.

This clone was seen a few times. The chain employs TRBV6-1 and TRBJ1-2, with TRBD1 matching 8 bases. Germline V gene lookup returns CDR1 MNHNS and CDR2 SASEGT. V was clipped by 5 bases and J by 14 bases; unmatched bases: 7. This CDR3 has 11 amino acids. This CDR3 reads CASSSRTGHTF. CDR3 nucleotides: TGTGCCAGCAGTTCGCGGACAGGGCATACCTTC.

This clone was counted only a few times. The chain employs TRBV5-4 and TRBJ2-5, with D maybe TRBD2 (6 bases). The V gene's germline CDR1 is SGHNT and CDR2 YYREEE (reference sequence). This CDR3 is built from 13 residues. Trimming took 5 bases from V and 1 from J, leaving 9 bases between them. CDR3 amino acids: CASRMRGQETQYF. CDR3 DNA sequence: TGTGCCAGCAGGATGCGGGGCCAAGAGACCCAGTACTTC.

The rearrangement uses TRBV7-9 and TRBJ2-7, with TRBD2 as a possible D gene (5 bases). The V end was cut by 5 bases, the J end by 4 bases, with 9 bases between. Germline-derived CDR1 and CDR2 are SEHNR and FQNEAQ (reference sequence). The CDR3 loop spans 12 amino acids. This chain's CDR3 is CASSTSGYEQYF. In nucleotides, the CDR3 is TGTGCCAGCAGCACTAGTGGGTACGAGCAGTACTTC.

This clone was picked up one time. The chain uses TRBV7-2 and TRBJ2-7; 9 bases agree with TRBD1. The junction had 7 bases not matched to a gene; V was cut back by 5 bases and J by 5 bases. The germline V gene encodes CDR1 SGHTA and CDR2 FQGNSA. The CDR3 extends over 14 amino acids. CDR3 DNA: TGTGCCAGCAGCACGACAGGGGGTCTCAACGAGCAGTACTTC. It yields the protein CASSTTGGLNEQYF.

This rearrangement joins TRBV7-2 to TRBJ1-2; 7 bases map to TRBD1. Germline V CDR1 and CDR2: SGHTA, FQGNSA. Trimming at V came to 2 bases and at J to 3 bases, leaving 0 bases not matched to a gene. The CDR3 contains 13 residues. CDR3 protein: CASSLRGHYGYTF. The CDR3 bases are TGTGCCAGCAGCTTAAGGGGGCACTATGGCTACACCTTC.

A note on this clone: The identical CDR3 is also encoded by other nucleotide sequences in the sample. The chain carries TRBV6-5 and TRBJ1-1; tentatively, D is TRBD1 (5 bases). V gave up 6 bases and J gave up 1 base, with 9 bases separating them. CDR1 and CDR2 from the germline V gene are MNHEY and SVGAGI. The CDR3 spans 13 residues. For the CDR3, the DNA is TGTGCCAGCAGCCGCGACAGGAACACTGAAGCTTTCTTT. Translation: CASSRDRNTEAFF.